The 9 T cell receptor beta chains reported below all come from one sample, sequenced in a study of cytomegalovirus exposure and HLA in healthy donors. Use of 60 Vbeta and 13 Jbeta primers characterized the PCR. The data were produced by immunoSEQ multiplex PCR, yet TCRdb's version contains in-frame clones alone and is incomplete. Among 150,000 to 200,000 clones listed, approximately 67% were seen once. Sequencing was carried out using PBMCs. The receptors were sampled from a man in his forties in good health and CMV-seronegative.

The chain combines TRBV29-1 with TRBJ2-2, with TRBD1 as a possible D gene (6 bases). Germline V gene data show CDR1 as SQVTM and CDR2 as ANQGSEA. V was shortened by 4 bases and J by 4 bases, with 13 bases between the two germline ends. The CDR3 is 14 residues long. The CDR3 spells CSVADRSATGELFF. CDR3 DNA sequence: TGCAGCGTTGCTGACAGGTCGGCCACCGGGGAGCTGTTTTTT.

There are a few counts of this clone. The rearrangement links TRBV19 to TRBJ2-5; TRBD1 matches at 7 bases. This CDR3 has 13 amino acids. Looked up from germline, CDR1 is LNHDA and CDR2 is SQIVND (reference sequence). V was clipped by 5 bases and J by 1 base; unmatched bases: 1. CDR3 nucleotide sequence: TGTGCCAGTAGTGAGGGGGCCCAAGAGACCCAGTACTTC. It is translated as CASSEGAQETQYF. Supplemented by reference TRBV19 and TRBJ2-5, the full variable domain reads DGGITQSPKYLFRKEGQNVTLSCEQNLNHDAMYWYRQDPGQGLRLIYYSQIVNDFQKGDIAEGYSVSREKKESFPLTVTSAQKNPTAFYLCASSEGAQETQYFGPGTRLLVL.

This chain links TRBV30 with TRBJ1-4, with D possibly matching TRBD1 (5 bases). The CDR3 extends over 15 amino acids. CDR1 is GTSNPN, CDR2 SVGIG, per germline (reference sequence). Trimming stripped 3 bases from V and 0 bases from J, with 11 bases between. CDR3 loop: CAWSMGTTTNEKLFF. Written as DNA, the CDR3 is TGTGCCTGGAGCATGGGGACTACAACTAATGAAAAACTGTTTTTT. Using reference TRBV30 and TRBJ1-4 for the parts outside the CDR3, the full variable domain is SQTIHQWPATLVQPVGSPLSLECTVEGTSNPNLYWYRQAAGRGLQLLFYSVGIGQISSEVPQNLSASRPQDRQFILSSKKLLLSDSGFYLCAWSMGTTTNEKLFFGSGTQLSVL.

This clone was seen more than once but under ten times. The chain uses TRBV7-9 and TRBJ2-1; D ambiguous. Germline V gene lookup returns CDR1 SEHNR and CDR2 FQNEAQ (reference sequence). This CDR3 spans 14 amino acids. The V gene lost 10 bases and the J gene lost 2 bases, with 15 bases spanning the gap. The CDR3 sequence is CANTLRAAYNEQFF. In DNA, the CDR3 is TGTGCCAACACACTTCGCGCGGCCTACAATGAGCAGTTCTTC.

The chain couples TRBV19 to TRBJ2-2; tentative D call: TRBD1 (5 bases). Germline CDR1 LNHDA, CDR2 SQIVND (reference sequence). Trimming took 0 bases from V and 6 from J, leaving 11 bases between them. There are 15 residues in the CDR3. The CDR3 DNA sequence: TGTGCCAGTAGTATAGATCAGGGAAGGCCCGGGGAGCTGTTTTTT. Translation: CASSIDQGRPGELFF.

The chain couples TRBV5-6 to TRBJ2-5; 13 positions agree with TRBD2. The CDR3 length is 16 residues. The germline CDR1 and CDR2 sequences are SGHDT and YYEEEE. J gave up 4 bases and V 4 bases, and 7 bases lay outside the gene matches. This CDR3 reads CASSGGLAGEGETQYF. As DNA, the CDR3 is TGTGCCAGCAGCGGCGGACTAGCGGGAGAGGGAGAGACCCAGTACTTC.

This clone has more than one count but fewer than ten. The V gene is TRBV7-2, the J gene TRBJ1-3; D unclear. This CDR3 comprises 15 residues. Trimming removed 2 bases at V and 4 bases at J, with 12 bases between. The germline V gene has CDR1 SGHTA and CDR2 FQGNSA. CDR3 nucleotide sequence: TGTGCCAGCAGCTTATTTATTGGAGGAGGAAACACCATATATTTT. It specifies CASSLFIGGGNTIYF.

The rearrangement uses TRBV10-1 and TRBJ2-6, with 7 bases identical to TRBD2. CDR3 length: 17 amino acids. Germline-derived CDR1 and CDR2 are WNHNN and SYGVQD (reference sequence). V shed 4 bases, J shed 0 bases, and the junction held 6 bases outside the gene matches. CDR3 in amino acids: CASSGAGAPSGANVLTF. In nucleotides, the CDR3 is TGCGCCAGCAGTGGGGCGGGAGCCCCCTCTGGGGCCAACGTCCTGACTTTC.

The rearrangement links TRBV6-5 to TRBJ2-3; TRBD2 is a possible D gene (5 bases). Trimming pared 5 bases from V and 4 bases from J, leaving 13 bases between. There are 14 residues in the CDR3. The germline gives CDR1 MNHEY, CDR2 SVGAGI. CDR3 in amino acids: CASSRGGGSDTQYF. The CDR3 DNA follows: TGTGCCAGCAGTCGAGGAGGCGGGTCAGATACGCAGTATTTT.